This is a list of T cell receptor beta chains from one sample in a study of neurological immune-mediated disorders. One entry per CDR3 protein results from TCRdb running MiXCR on the 5' RACE reads. The sample has approximately 28,000 distinct CDR3 sequences, roughly a sixth seen once; the top ten hold approximately 5%. The sequencing input was CD4+ T cells from blood. All receptors derive from a female donor with HTLV-1-associated myelopathy (HAM/TSP). Both conserved end residues are part of each CDR3. D genes are given only for firm matches. Rows give clone size only sometimes, using once, few, many, or a class for an expanded clone.

NA many TRBJ2-1 15 TRBV6-6 TGTGCCAGCAGGAATTCAGGGGGGGACTACAATGAGCAGTTCTTC CASRNSGGDYNEQFF
NA NA TRBJ2-2 16 TRBV11-3 TGTGCCAGCAGCTTAGGTGGAAGGGGGGTCACCGGGGAGATGTTTTTT CASSLGGRGVTGEMFF
NA many TRBJ2-2 12 TRBV29-1 TGCAGCGTGAGCACAGGGACCGGGGAGCTGTTTTTT CSVSTGTGELFF
NA many TRBJ2-7 15 TRBV20-1 TGCAGTGCTAGAGATGCGAGGGACCCTACCTACGAGCAGTACTTC CSARDARDPTYEQYF
TRBD1 NA TRBJ2-2 18 TRBV5-1 TGCGCCAGCGGCTTAACGAGGACAGGGGTAGTTTATTCCGGGGAGCTGTTTTTT CASGLTRTGVVYSGELFF
TRBD1 medium-sized TRBJ2-3 15 TRBV5-1 TGCGCCAGCAGCGCGACAGGGATGCTCGCAGATACGCAGTATTTT CASSATGMLADTQYF
NA many TRBJ2-3 13 TRBV5-6 TGTGCCAGCAGCTTGGGACACACAGATACGCAGTATTTT CASSLGHTDTQYF
TRBD2 many TRBJ2-3 21 TRBV7-3 TGTGCCAGCAGCTACCCCCCCCCCCGGGACTATGGATTCAGGGACACAGATACGCAGTATTTT CASSYPPPRDYGFRDTDTQYF
NA many TRBJ2-7 13 TRBV14 TGTGCCAGCAGCCAGGGCCGGGTGGGCGAGCAGTACTTC CASSQGRVGEQYF
NA many TRBJ2-2 17 TRBV15 TGTGCCACCAGCAGAGCGGGGATAGCGGCGAACACCGGGGAGCTGTTTTTT CATSRAGIAANTGELFF
NA many TRBJ1-1 14 TRBV6-5 TGTGCCAGCAGTTACTCGCTAGCGAACACTGAAGCTTTCTTT CASSYSLANTEAFF
TRBD2 many TRBJ2-7 14 TRBV20-1 TGCAGTGCTCAGACTAGCGGGGGGATCCACGAGCAGTACTTC CSAQTSGGIHEQYF
NA many TRBJ2-3 15 TRBV7-2 TGTGCCAGCAGCCCCCGCCAGGTTGGGACAGATACGCAGTATTTT CASSPRQVGTDTQYF
TRBD2 many TRBJ2-3 15 TRBV20-1 TGCAGTGCCCCTAGCGGGGGGGACGGCACAGATACGCAGTATTTT CSAPSGGDGTDTQYF
NA many TRBJ2-1 15 TRBV11-2 TGTGCCAGCAGCTTAGGCGGGGGCGCTCGGGATGAGCAGTTCTTC CASSLGGGARDEQFF
NA many TRBJ1-2 12 TRBV5-6 TGTGCCAGCAGCTTTCCAGGGTATGGCTACACCTTC CASSFPGYGYTF
NA many TRBJ1-2 15 TRBV6-5 TGTGCCAGCAGTTCGACCGGGACGTCTGGCTCGGGCTACACCTTC CASSSTGTSGSGYTF
NA NA TRBJ2-1 16 TRBV20-1 TGCAGTGCTGTTTCACTGGAGGGGCCCATTTACAATGAGCAGTTCTTC CSAVSLEGPIYNEQFF
NA many TRBJ2-7 11 TRBV6-5 TGTGCCAGCAGTTACACAGACGAGCAGTACTTC CASSYTDEQYF
TRBD1 many TRBJ2-6 16 TRBV5-1 TGCGCCAGCAGCCCGCGGACAGGGGCTGGGGCCAACGTCCTGACTTTC CASSPRTGAGANVLTF
NA many TRBJ1-1 14 TRBV5-1 TGCGCCAGCAGCTTTGTGGGACTGAACACTGAAGCTTTCTTT CASSFVGLNTEAFF
NA NA TRBJ1-4 15 TRBV6-1 TGTGCCAGCAGTGATCCCGGGGAGGTACGCGAAAAACTGTTTTTT CASSDPGEVREKLFF
TRBD1 many TRBJ2-5 15 TRBV7-9 TGTGCCAGCAGCCCAAGACAGGGGCACGGGGAGACCCAGTACTTC CASSPRQGHGETQYF